This T cell receptor beta chain was retrieved from a study of naive and memory T cell subsets (dated by TCRdb to the late 2010s). Turning to the overall study: The study applied an open-source, UMI-based TCR alpha and beta sequencing pipeline to sorted naive and memory peripheral blood T cell subsets. RNA was DNase-treated and reverse transcribed with TCR constant-region primers, mostly using SuperScript III. Complete agreement was observed between the functional CMV T cell responses and the IgG serology results.

TCR alpha and beta chain libraries were amplified separately from the second PCR step onward. To determine each donor's CMV status, fresh PBMCs were stimulated overnight with CMV viral lysate, and IFNgamma production from CD4+ T cells was then assessed. CD4 T cells were positively selected with Miltenyi beads, followed by positive selection of CD8 T cells from the CD4-negative fraction. Cells were stained for CD3, CD4, CD8, CD45RA, CD27 and a live/dead dye and were sorted on a BD Aria II into four subsets based on CD45RA and CD27. Blood was obtained from a few healthy volunteers, and the blood from each volunteer was fractionated into CD4 and CD8 T cells and subsequently into four differentiation subsets. Approximately 120 ml of peripheral blood was taken from each donor, and PBMC were separated by density-gradient centrifugation on Ficoll-Paque PLUS. After sorting, cells were lysed in RLT buffer, RNA was extracted using a Qiagen RNeasy kit, and the extracted RNA was stored at -80 degrees C.

As for this clonotype: Its antigen specificity is not known. No per-base quality is available; no much larger clone lies one base away.

Cut back by 6 bases and 3 bases, the V and J ends lie 18 bases apart. Including cysteine and phenylalanine, the CDR3 has 16 amino acids. Here the CDR3 DNA is all that survives: 48 bases in frame from base 1. Taken from the germline V gene, the CDR1 and CDR2 loops are MNHNS and SASEGT. The library was made by UMI-ligation and nested PCR. To cover both TRBC1 and TRBC2, the beta constant-region primer consisted of an equimolar mix of two oligonucleotides. A single-stranded oligonucleotide carrying the SP2 primer and a 12-nucleotide UMI was ligated to the 3' end of the cDNA by T4 RNA ligase 1. The ligated cDNA went through four rounds of PCR with nested alpha and beta constant-region primers together with the SP2 primer. Incubation of the ligation reaction was carried out at 16 degrees C for about 19-25 hours. PCR2 was usually performed as a SYBR Green qPCR and halted at a preset threshold so that over-amplification would not occur. Every purification after the first one was done using Agencourt AMPure XP magnetic beads. Libraries were quantified by Qubit and checked on a TapeStation, with a main peak expected near 650 bp. Sequencing of the pooled libraries was done on an Illumina MiSeq using v2 2x251 paired-end kits, which typically yielded roughly 0.85-2.3 million reads per sample. Libraries were pooled at about 4 nM per sample, and 5-7% PhiX was added to improve cluster recognition. Under the source paper's analysis protocol: Decombinator assigned V and J genes to Demultiplexor-processed FASTQ reads by tag matching, allowing a single base-pair mismatch. By using UMIs, Collapsinator corrected both sequencing errors and the frequency errors caused by PCR heterogeneity. TCRs were translated and CDR3s were extracted from the conserved cysteine to the FGXG phenylalanine by CDR3Translator, with non-productive sequences being flagged. Gini, Shannon entropy and inverse Simpson indices were calculated on repertoires that had been subsampled to equal numbers of UMI-defined TCRs. Within the linear range, a power law was fitted by maximum likelihood to the distributions of clonotype abundance. When run on a single naive CD8 sample, MIGEC and the pipeline yielded similar UMI counts, similar unique TCR numbers and similar clonal distributions. In one analysis, naive TCRs also found in any memory subset of the same donor were removed from the naive repertoire. Repertoires were searched for about 7,000 CMV-associated CDR3 sequences compiled from VDJdb and a published dataset. TCRdb trimmed public reads at Q25 via fastp, called clones via MiXCR and kept in-frame beta chains. Rows are unified per CDR3 protein, each entry keeping the most common DNA and genes. These V and J calls derive from TCRdb rather than the authors' analysis. Within this sample are 130,000 to 150,000 distinct CDR3 sequences, with approximately 15% of them counted one time only. Clones ranked in the top ten supply 0.14% of the sample.

The paper as a whole reports these results and caveats: The repertoire findings for the naive and memory subsets could not be validated against a ground truth because none was available. In both CD4 and CD8 cells, the Gini index increased while Shannon and inverse Simpson diversity decreased from naive through CM, EM and EMRA. After error correction, only a single occurrence was seen for over 95% of naive TCR sequences, so much steeper abundance distributions were produced than in memory subsets. A power law was followed by TCR abundance, with an exponent that differed between naive and memory subsets but was consistent across the three individuals. A few larger clonotypes were present in naive repertoires, particularly the CD8 repertoires, and these clonotypes were possibly memory cells re-expressing CD45RA. RNA-based TCR counts may be affected by expression changes linked to T cell activation and differentiation. Single alpha or beta chain sequences, rather than paired alpha/beta receptors, were used to define clonotypes.

Recombination linked TRBV6-1 to TRBJ1-5; possibly the D gene is TRBD1, per 6 matching bases. Sequences were obtained from naive CD4+ T cells from blood. Read against the paper, the sample's cell subset or site label means: naive T cells, CD45RA high CD27+. The receptor comes from a human donor in good health. The sequenced DNA: TGTGCCAGCAGAGCCCGGGACACCCAGGACAATCAGCCCCAGCATTTT. This translates into CASRARDTQDNQPQHF.